Listed here is a single T cell receptor (beta chain). The sample originates from a study of T cell changes during pregnancy in multiple sclerosis. TCRdb's copy holds only in-frame clones and misses some; the assay was immunoSEQ multiplex PCR. The top ten hold approximately 0.68% of the sample, which has 40,000 to 60,000 clones, roughly 92% seen once. The clonotype originates from a female donor with multiple sclerosis, enrolled in a pregnancy study. Specimen: CD4+ T cells from peripheral blood mononuclear cells, collected in the third trimester of pregnancy.

DNA of the CDR3: TGTGCCAGCAGCCCTTCTTTAGCCAAAAACATTCAGTACTTC. Residues: CASSPSLAKNIQYF. This sequence joins TRBV6-5 and TRBJ2-4; D not certain. V lost 6 bases and J 0 bases, leaving 9 bases between the germline ends. The CDR3 has 14 amino acids. CDR1 MNHEY and CDR2 SVGAGI come from the germline V gene.